This TCR beta chain was profiled in a study of blood T cell repertoires in COVID-19. As processed by the authors: Reference gene primer amplification gave estimated nucleated cell counts. The data were produced by immunoSEQ multiplex PCR, yet TCRdb's version contains in-frame clones alone and is incomplete. The V and J calls and the clone size are those of that table, but D and trimming were determined from the DNA. The sample holds around 260,000 clones, around 90% seen once. This receptor was taken from a man between 60 and 70 years old who had recovered from COVID-19. Material: peripheral blood.

CDR3 nucleotides: TGTGCCAGCAGCCAATTTGGGAGGACAGATACGCAGTATTTT. This gives the protein CASSQFGRTDTQYF. V is TRBV3-1 (or the pseudogene TRBV3-2) and J is TRBJ2-3; tentatively, D is TRBD2 (6 bases). V was clipped by 2 bases and J by 3 bases, with 9 bases between them. The length of the CDR3 is 14 residues. The germline CDR1 and CDR2 sequences are LGHDT and YNNKEL (reference sequence).